The 31 T cell receptor beta chains below were found in one sample sequenced in a study of cytomegalovirus exposure and HLA in healthy donors. Sequenced by immunoSEQ multiplex PCR; TCRdb stores in-frame clones only, minus some. In the table there are fewer than 70,000 clones, around 95% of which are singletons. The material sequenced was PBMCs. The source is a woman between 18 and 29 years old in good health and CMV-seropositive.

The chain couples TRBV28 to TRBJ2-4; a weak D match, TRBD2 (6 bases). CDR1 MDHEN and CDR2 SYDVKM come from the germline V gene. V lost 5 bases and J lost 1, with 12 bases in between. The CDR3 length is 15 residues. CDR3 amino acids: CASSLSGEAKNIQYF. CDR3 in DNA: TGTGCCAGCAGTCTTAGCGGCGAGGCCAAAAACATTCAGTACTTC.

The chain is built from TRBV7-9 and TRBJ2-3; maybe TRBD2 (7 bases). Germline V gene sequence: CDR1 SEHNR, CDR2 FQNEAQ (reference sequence). V gave up 5 bases and J gave up 3 bases, with 18 bases separating them. There are 16 residues in the CDR3. The CDR3 region has the DNA TGTGCCAGCAGCCTGGCGGCCGGGGGGCAGACAGATACGCAGTATTTT. This sequence encodes CASSLAAGGQTDTQYF. Using reference TRBV7-9 and TRBJ2-3 for the parts outside the CDR3, the full variable domain is DTGVSQNPRHKITKRGQNVTFRCDPISEHNRLYWYRQTLGQGPEFLTYFQNEAQLEKSRLLSDRFSAERPKGSFSTLEIQRTEQGDSAMYLCASSLAAGGQTDTQYFGPGTRLTVL.

The rearrangement links TRBV21-1 to TRBJ2-5; the table's D call, TRBD1, has no DNA check behind it. TRBV21-1 is a recognized pseudogene. The CDR3 consists of 17 residues. CDR3: CATTSERKGQLQETQYF. The DNA of the CDR3 is TGTGCCACTACGTCTGAGCGGAAGGGACAGTTGCAAGAGACCCAGTACTTC.

The rearrangement joins TRBV28 to TRBJ2-7, with 7 bases identical to TRBD1. This CDR3 spans 14 amino acids. Germline CDR1 and CDR2: MDHEN and SYDVKM. V shed 0 bases, J shed 6 bases, and the junction held 5 bases outside the gene matches. The CDR3 here is CASSLWAQGSEQYF. The CDR3 DNA follows: TGTGCCAGCAGTTTATGGGCACAGGGGAGCGAGCAGTACTTC. The full variable domain, completed using reference TRBV28 and TRBJ2-7, is DVKVTQSSRYLVKRTGEKVFLECVQDMDHENMFWYRQDPGLGLRLIYFSYDVKMKEKGDIPEGYSVSREKKERFSLILESASTNQTSMYLCASSLWAQGSEQYFGPGTRLTVT.

The chain couples TRBV13 to TRBJ2-7, with 9 positions matching TRBD2. Germline V gene lookup returns CDR1 PRHDT and CDR2 FYEKMQ (reference sequence). This CDR3 has 15 residues. Trimming took 1 base from V and 4 from J; bases not matched to a gene: 5. The CDR3 loop is CASSLVISGGYEQYF. The CDR3 DNA reads TGTGCCAGCAGCTTAGTAATTAGCGGGGGTTACGAGCAGTACTTC.

This chain connects TRBV2 to TRBJ1-1; unclear D gene. Deletions cut 7 bases from V and 1 base from J, with 13 bases between. The CDR3 has 14 amino acids. CDR1 and CDR2 from the germline V gene are SNHLY and FYNNEI. The CDR3: CASNPEGENTEAFF. DNA for the CDR3: TGTGCCAGCAACCCTGAAGGAGAGAACACTGAAGCTTTCTTT.

CDR3 in DNA: TGTGCCAGCAGCGTGTTGCCTAGCGGGAGGGCCCTCACAGATACGCAGTATTTT. Encoded protein: CASSVLPSGRALTDTQYF. The V call is TRBV5-5, the J call TRBJ2-3; the match to TRBD2 covers 12 bases. The CDR3 has 18 residues. With 4 bases clipped from V and 2 bases from J, the junction kept 11 bases outside the gene matches. Germline V gene sequence: CDR1 SGHKS, CDR2 YYEKEE (reference sequence).

This clone occurred once. The rearrangement links TRBV30 to TRBJ2-3, with TRBD1 matching 9 bases. With V trimmed by 2 bases and J by 6 bases, 9 bases remained unmatched. Germline loops: CDR1 GTSNPN, CDR2 SVGIG (reference sequence). CDR3 length equals 15 residues. CDR3: CAWSSGQGGSDTQYF. The DNA for the CDR3 is TGTGCCTGGAGTTCGGGACAGGGAGGTTCGGATACGCAGTATTTT. Filled out from reference TRBV30 and TRBJ2-3, the complete variable domain reads SQTIHQWPATLVQPVGSPLSLECTVEGTSNPNLYWYRQAAGRGLQLLFYSVGIGQISSEVPQNLSASRPQDRQFILSSKKLLLSDSGFYLCAWSSGQGGSDTQYFGPGTRLTVL.

The V gene is TRBV9, the J gene TRBJ2-3, with TRBD2 identical over 7 bases. Germline assignment: CDR1 SGDLS and CDR2 YYNGEE. Trimming removed 0 bases from V and 5 bases from J; junction bases left unmatched: 12. This CDR3 is built from 17 residues. CDR3 sequence: CASSVDHTAGNRDTQYF. The CDR3 nucleotides read TGTGCCAGCAGCGTAGACCACACAGCGGGAAATAGAGATACGCAGTATTTT.

This chain links TRBV15 with TRBJ2-2, with a possible D match to TRBD2 (5 bases). CDR1 LNHNV and CDR2 YYDKDF come from the germline V gene (reference sequence). V gave up 0 bases and J gave up 2 bases, with 10 bases separating them. The CDR3 is made up of 16 amino acids. Here the CDR3 reads CATSRDLAGNTGELFF. CDR3 coding DNA: TGTGCCACCAGCAGAGATCTGGCGGGTAACACCGGGGAGCTGTTTTTT.

The rearrangement uses TRBV4-3 and TRBJ2-2; 12 bases match TRBD2. Looked up from germline, CDR1 is LGHNA and CDR2 is YSLEER. This CDR3 is built from 19 residues. Trimming at V came to 2 bases and at J to 5 bases, leaving 12 bases not matched to a gene. This chain's CDR3 is CASSQQLAGGRLGTGELFF. The CDR3 DNA reads as TGCGCCAGCAGCCAACAACTAGCGGGGGGCCGCCTGGGGACCGGGGAGCTGTTTTTT.

This rearrangement joins TRBV6-6 to TRBJ1-1; D possibly corresponds to TRBD1 (5 bases). This CDR3 has 16 amino acids. CDR1 and CDR2 from the germline V gene are MNHNY and SVGAGI (reference sequence). Trimming left V 4 bases short and J 4 bases short, with 19 bases between. CDR3: CASSSPHVQGGTEAFF. CDR3 DNA: TGTGCCAGCAGTTCCCCACACGTCCAGGGAGGCACTGAAGCTTTCTTT.

The chain recombines TRBV2 with TRBJ1-2; D is unresolved. Germline CDR1 is SNHLY and CDR2 is FYNNEI. CDR3 length: 13 residues. Trimming removed 10 bases at V and 1 base at J, with 13 bases between. The CDR3 is CANDITRNYGYTF. The CDR3 DNA follows: TGTGCCAACGACATCACCCGTAACTATGGCTACACCTTC.

The chain joins TRBV28 to TRBJ2-7; 7 nucleotides match TRBD1. This CDR3 spans 13 amino acids. V lost 5 bases to trimming and J lost 6 bases; unmatched junction nucleotides: 7. Germline-derived CDR1 and CDR2 are MDHEN and SYDVKM. The CDR3 region is CASSNRGLGEQYF. CDR3 sequence (DNA): TGTGCCAGCAGTAACAGGGGCCTAGGCGAGCAGTACTTC.

The chain employs TRBV28 and TRBJ2-3; D may be TRBD2 (5 bases). Trimming left V 5 bases short and J 2 bases short, with 14 bases between. Germline values: CDR1 MDHEN, CDR2 SYDVKM. This CDR3 has 15 amino acids. The CDR3 is CASSTPPSLTDTQYF. CDR3 in DNA: TGTGCCAGCAGTACCCCGCCTAGCCTCACAGATACGCAGTATTTT.

A single count supports this clone. This chain connects TRBV15 to TRBJ1-5; 8 nucleotides agree with TRBD1. The CDR3 covers 15 residues. The V segment lost 5 bases and the J segment 3 bases; nucleotides outside the gene matches: 6. CDR1 and CDR2 (germline): LNHNV, YYDKDF (reference sequence). The CDR3, as DNA: TGTGCCACCAGCGCGACAGGGGATGACAATCAGCCCCAGCATTTT. It yields the protein CATSATGDDNQPQHF.

The J gene is TRBJ2-7, the V gene TRBV25-1; 8 bases match TRBD2. CDR1 and CDR2 (germline): MGHDK, SYGVNS. The CDR3 totals 17 residues. V shed 4 bases, J shed 0 bases, and the junction held 11 bases outside the gene matches. The CDR3: CASSVTTSGYSSYEQYF. The CDR3 DNA reads TGTGCCAGCAGTGTAACTACTAGCGGCTATAGCTCCTACGAGCAGTACTTC.

This chain connects TRBV7-8 to TRBJ2-1; TRBD2 aligns across 7 bases. The CDR3 has 16 amino acids. CDR1 and CDR2 from the germline V gene are SGHVS and FQNEAQ. Trimming removed 6 bases from V and 5 bases from J; junction bases left unmatched: 13. The CDR3, as DNA: TGTGCCAGCAGGCCTAGCGGAGGCAGTCGAGACAATGAGCAGTTCTTC. Encoded protein: CASRPSGGSRDNEQFF.

This clone was observed once. This chain joins TRBV6-5 and TRBJ2-1, with D maybe TRBD2 (6 bases). The CDR3 runs to 15 residues. Germline V lookup: CDR1 MNHEY, CDR2 SVGAGI. With 0 bases removed from V and 5 bases from J, the gap between germline ends came to 11 bases. CDR3 region: CASSYSSSVDNEQFF. The DNA of the CDR3 is TGTGCCAGCAGTTACTCATCTAGCGTAGACAATGAGCAGTTCTTC.

This chain uses TRBV19 with TRBJ1-4, with 10 bases identical to TRBD1. This CDR3 comprises 15 residues. Trimming took 5 bases from V and 7 from J; bases not matched to a gene: 7. Looked up from germline, CDR1 is LNHDA and CDR2 is SQIVND (reference sequence). CDR3 coding DNA: TGTGCCAGTAGTTCACACCGGGACAGGGGTGAAAAACTGTTTTTT. It translates to CASSSHRDRGEKLFF. The whole variable domain, filled in from reference TRBV19 and TRBJ1-4, reads DGGITQSPKYLFRKEGQNVTLSCEQNLNHDAMYWYRQDPGQGLRLIYYSQIVNDFQKGDIAEGYSVSREKKESFPLTVTSAQKNPTAFYLCASSSHRDRGEKLFFGSGTQLSVL.

This clone was found once. This chain links TRBV27 with TRBJ2-2; D remains unclear. Trimming pared 7 bases from V and 0 bases from J, leaving 6 bases between. The germline CDR1 and CDR2 sequences are MNHEY and SMNVEV (reference sequence). This CDR3 has 13 residues. The CDR3 here is CASTGANTGELFF. As DNA, the CDR3 is TGTGCCAGCACAGGTGCGAACACCGGGGAGCTGTTTTTT.

J is TRBJ2-5 and V is TRBV2; 8 bases match TRBD1. V shed 8 bases, J shed 5 bases, and the junction held 16 bases outside the gene matches. This CDR3 has 16 residues. In germline, CDR1 is SNHLY, CDR2 FYNNEI. DNA for the CDR3: TGTGCCAGCTCCCCGGGACAGGAGATTGTCTGGGAGACCCAGTACTTC. Its protein product is CASSPGQEIVWETQYF.

The chain recombines TRBV21-1 with TRBJ2-1; the table's D call of TRBD1 was not tested on the DNA. TRBV21-1 is a recognized pseudogene. The CDR3 runs 17 residues. CDR3 in amino acids: CASTSRWTGGENNEQFF. CDR3 bases: TGTGCCAGCACCTCCCGCTGGACAGGGGGCGAAAACAATGAGCAGTTCTTC.

This chain connects TRBV10-2 to TRBJ1-1, with no clear D. Germline-derived CDR1 and CDR2 are WSHSY and SAAADI. CDR3 size: 14 residues. V was clipped by 0 bases and J by 3 bases, with 8 bases between them. CDR3 coding DNA: TGCGCCAGCAGTGAGTCGGGCCGGTACACTGAAGCTTTCTTT. It encodes CASSESGRYTEAFF.

The J gene is TRBJ1-2, the V gene TRBV28; 7 bases are shared with TRBD1. The germline gives CDR1 MDHEN, CDR2 SYDVKM. V gave up 2 bases and J gave up 5 bases; unmatched junction bases: 2. The CDR3 covers 13 residues. The CDR3 nucleotides read TGTGCCAGCAGTTTAGGGACAGAGTATGGCTACACCTTC. Protein sequence: CASSLGTEYGYTF.

This clone was picked up one time. This same CDR3 is encoded by further DNA sequences in the sample. This chain uses TRBV7-3 with TRBJ2-1, with 7 bases fitting TRBD2. The CDR3 spans 13 residues. Germline loops: CDR1 SGHTA, CDR2 FQGTGA. The J segment lost 6 bases and the V segment lost 5 bases, leaving 4 bases of the junction unmatched. This chain's CDR3 is CASSPPGGNEQFF. The CDR3, as DNA: TGTGCCAGCAGCCCACCGGGGGGCAATGAGCAGTTCTTC. The full variable domain, with the rest looked up from reference TRBV7-3 and TRBJ2-1, is GAGVSQTPSNKVTEKGKYVELRCDPISGHTALYWYRQSLGQGPEFLIYFQGTGAADDSGLPNDRFFAVRPEGSVSTLKIQRTERGDSAVYLCASSPPGGNEQFFGPGTRLTVL.

This clone was detected once. This rearrangement joins TRBV27 to TRBJ2-7; 7 bases fit TRBD1. From germline, CDR1 is MNHEY and CDR2 SMNVEV (reference sequence). Unmatched junction bases numbered 3, after V lost 2 bases and J lost 2 bases. The CDR3 spans 14 residues. The CDR3 protein is CASSLTGVPYEQYF. The CDR3 coding sequence is TGTGCCAGCAGTTTAACAGGGGTCCCCTACGAGCAGTACTTC.

The rearrangement links TRBV7-8 to TRBJ2-7; tentative D call: TRBD1 (6 bases). Germline V lookup: CDR1 SGHVS, CDR2 FQNEAQ. Trimming took off 5 bases at V and 0 bases at J, with 11 bases between the two ends. The CDR3 is 14 residues long. The CDR3 region has the DNA TGTGCCAGCAGCAGCCCAGGGGTCTCCTACGAGCAGTACTTC. Protein product: CASSSPGVSYEQYF. Variable domain in full (rest from reference TRBV7-8 and TRBJ2-7): GAGVSQSPRYKVAKRGQDVALRCDPISGHVSLFWYQQALGQGPEFLTYFQNEAQLDKSGLPSDRFFAERPEGSVSTLKIQRTQQEDSAVYLCASSSPGVSYEQYFGPGTRLTVT.

This chain links TRBV10-3 with TRBJ1-2, with TRBD1 matching over 8 bases. From germline, CDR1 is ENHRY and CDR2 SYGVKD. This CDR3 is built from 14 residues. J gave up 4 bases and V 6 bases, and 7 bases lay outside the gene matches. CDR3 bases: TGTGCCATCAGGGGGACAGGAGATATCTATGGCTACACCTTC. Amino acid sequence: CAIRGTGDIYGYTF.

This chain connects TRBV7-6 to TRBJ1-2; TRBD1 matches 7 bases. With V trimmed by 5 bases and J by 7 bases, 10 bases remained unmatched. The CDR3 has 14 amino acids. Germline loops: CDR1 SGHVS, CDR2 FNYEAQ. The CDR3 sequence is CASSLEGQAGGYTF. The CDR3 DNA reads TGTGCCAGCAGCCTGGAAGGACAGGCCGGTGGCTACACCTTC.

The V and J genes are TRBV18 and TRBJ2-3, with TRBD2 identical over 8 bases. J lost 0 bases, V lost 5 bases, and 7 bases had no gene match. Per the germline V gene, CDR1 is KGHSH and CDR2 is LQKENI. The CDR3 consists of 16 residues. In nucleotides, the CDR3 is TGTGCCAGCTCAGAAGGACTAGCACCTAGCACAGATACGCAGTATTTT. Translation: CASSEGLAPSTDTQYF. Filled out from reference TRBV18 and TRBJ2-3, the complete variable domain reads NAGVMQNPRHLVRRRGQEARLRCSPMKGHSHVYWYRQLPEEGLKFMVYLQKENIIDESGMPKERFSAEFPKEGPSILRIQQVVRGDSAAYFCASSEGLAPSTDTQYFGPGTRLTVL.